The 28 T cell receptor beta chains listed next were all sequenced from one sample in a study of T cell repertoires in cytomegalovirus infection. MiXCR, applied by TCRdb to the reads, yields one record per CDR3 protein. The data contain 400,000 to 550,000 distinct CDR3 sequences, about 10% of them seen just once; the ten biggest clones take up roughly 10%. The specimen sequenced was PBMCs. The receptor source for this set is a human donor in good health (CMV status not recorded). Some clones in this sample may be carry-over from other donors' samples.

This chain connects TRBV12-3 or TRBV12-4 to TRBJ1-1; D is possibly TRBD1 (6 bases). The CDR3 runs to 16 residues. V was shortened by 7 bases and J by 1 base, with 19 bases between the two germline ends. CDR3: CASKPSGEIANTEAFF. The CDR3 DNA follows: TGTGCCAGCAAACCTTCAGGGGAAATTGCGAACACTGAAGCTTTCTTT.

The V and J genes are TRBV7-9 and TRBJ1-2; D ambiguous. CDR3 size: 14 residues. V was pared by 0 bases and J by 6 bases, with 11 bases between. Germline assignment: CDR1 SEHNR and CDR2 FQNEAQ (reference sequence). CDR3 DNA: TGTGCCAGCAGCTTAGCGCGTACGAGGGATGGCTACACCTTC. Amino acid sequence: CASSLARTRDGYTF.

Ten or more counts support this clonotype. The genes are TRBV7-2 and TRBJ2-7; 13 nucleotides agree with TRBD2. The CDR3 is 15 residues long. Germline V gene lookup returns CDR1 SGHTA and CDR2 FQGNSA. The V gene end was trimmed by 10 bases and the J gene end by 2 bases; junction bases not matched to a gene: 8. The DNA for the CDR3 is TGTGCCACCGGAGGAGGGACTAGCGGGACCTACGAGCAGTACTTC. It encodes CATGGGTSGTYEQYF.

This clonotype appeared a few times. V is TRBV7-3 and J is TRBJ2-1; 11 bases line up with TRBD2. V lost 5 bases to trimming and J lost 8 bases; unmatched junction nucleotides: 8. Germline-derived CDR1 and CDR2 are SGHTA and FQGTGA. The CDR3 is 15 amino acids. The CDR3 DNA reads as TGTGCCAGCAGCGTTATAGCGGGAGGGCCTCATGAGCAGTTCTTC. It translates to CASSVIAGGPHEQFF. Filled out from reference TRBV7-3 and TRBJ2-1, the complete variable domain reads GAGVSQTPSNKVTEKGKYVELRCDPISGHTALYWYRQSLGQGPEFLIYFQGTGAADDSGLPNDRFFAVRPEGSVSTLKIQRTERGDSAVYLCASSVIAGGPHEQFFGPGTRLTVL.

V gene TRBV20-1 combines with J gene TRBJ2-5, with TRBD1 matching over 9 bases. The CDR3 length is 14 residues. V was pared by 3 bases and J by 10 bases, with 12 bases of the junction left unmatched. Germline V gene lookup returns CDR1 DFQATT and CDR2 SNEGSKA (reference sequence). CDR3 protein: CSASPGQGHRSQYF. The CDR3 DNA reads TGCAGTGCTAGTCCGGGACAGGGACATCGGAGCCAGTACTTC.

In this sample, this clonotype turned up many times. The V gene is TRBV6-1, the J gene TRBJ1-2, with 8 bases aligning to TRBD1. Germline CDR1 MNHNS, CDR2 SASEGT. V shed 2 bases and J 0 bases; nucleotides not matched to a gene: 5. This CDR3 has 16 residues. The CDR3 DNA follows: TGTGCCAGCAGTGAATTGTGGACAGGGACTAACTATGGCTACACCTTC. Translating gives CASSELWTGTNYGYTF.

This clonotype was observed many times. This sequence joins TRBV5-3 and TRBJ1-5, with D possibly matching TRBD1 (5 bases). TRBV5-3 qualifies as an ORF whose function is uncertain. The CDR3 runs 15 residues. Trimming cost V 6 bases and J 1 base, with 14 bases left between them. The CDR3 nucleotides read TGTGCCAGAACCCCTAAAGGGGACAGCAATCAGCCCCAGCATTTT. Residues: CARTPKGDSNQPQHF.

This clonotype was detected ten times or more. V usage is TRBV6-2 or TRBV6-3 and J usage is TRBJ2-1; D remains unclear. V was shortened by 2 bases and J by 6 bases, with 17 bases between the two germline ends. The germline gives CDR1 MNHEY, CDR2 SVGEGT. This CDR3 region has 16 residues. Written as DNA, the CDR3 is TGTGCCAGCAGTTACCAATGGGTAAATTGGGCCAATGAGCAGTTCTTC. Its protein product is CASSYQWVNWANEQFF.

The V and J genes are TRBV20-1 and TRBJ2-3, with D possibly TRBD1 on 6 matching bases. V was trimmed by 5 bases and J by 0 bases, leaving 12 bases between them. This CDR3 is built from 14 residues. Germline V CDR1 and CDR2: DFQATT, SNEGSKA (reference sequence). The CDR3 protein is CSAPRGSSTDTQYF. CDR3 nucleotide sequence: TGCAGTGCTCCCAGGGGTTCTAGCACAGATACGCAGTATTTT.

This clonotype came up a few times. The chain employs TRBV12-3 or TRBV12-4 and TRBJ2-5; 8 bases fit TRBD2. The V and J ends lost 7 bases and 0 bases, in that order; junction bases with no gene match: 7. This CDR3 has 15 amino acids. This CDR3 reads CASTGGAPYQETQYF. CDR3 DNA: TGTGCCAGCACGGGGGGGGCCCCGTACCAAGAGACCCAGTACTTC.

This clonotype was seen many times. The V and J genes are TRBV7-2 and TRBJ1-3; TRBD1 aligns across 9 bases. V shed 3 bases, J shed 2 bases, and the junction held 5 bases outside the gene matches. CDR1 and CDR2 (germline): SGHTA, FQGNSA. The CDR3 spans 16 residues. Written as DNA, the CDR3 is TGTGCCAGCAGCTTCGGGGGGGACAGGGCTGGAAACACCATATATTTT. This gives the protein CASSFGGDRAGNTIYF. The full variable domain, rest sourced from reference TRBV7-2 and TRBJ1-3, is GAGVSQSPSNKVTEKGKDVELRCDPISGHTALYWYRQSLGQGLEFLIYFQGNSAPDKSGLPSDRFSAERTGGSVSTLTIQRTQQEDSAVYLCASSFGGDRAGNTIYFGEGSWLTVV.

This clonotype was recorded many times. The chain links TRBV7-3 to TRBJ1-1; D unresolved. Trimming removed 6 bases from V and 5 bases from J, with 22 bases in between. This CDR3 is built from 16 residues. CDR1 and CDR2 from the germline V gene are SGHTA and FQGTGA. This CDR3 reads CASSIRDGSYGTEAFF. The CDR3 DNA reads TGTGCCAGCAGTATCCGGGATGGTAGTTATGGGACTGAAGCTTTCTTT.

The table lists this clonotype with many counts. The chain is built from TRBV2 and TRBJ2-3, with D perhaps given as TRBD1 or TRBD2 (5 bases each). The CDR3 is 14 residues long. V was pared by 6 bases and J by 4 bases, with 14 bases between. Germline-derived CDR1 and CDR2 are SNHLY and FYNNEI. CDR3 DNA: TGTGCCAGCAGCTTAAGGGGAGTGTCAGATACGCAGTATTTT. This encodes CASSLRGVSDTQYF.

This clonotype was picked up many times. The rearrangement links TRBV7-9 to TRBJ2-1; 8 bases line up with TRBD1. Germline V gene lookup returns CDR1 SEHNR and CDR2 FQNEAQ (reference sequence). This CDR3 is 17 amino acids long. Unmatched junction bases numbered 12, after V lost 5 bases and J lost 3 bases. CDR3 in amino acids: CASSPPGQGGFYNEQFF. The DNA for the CDR3 is TGTGCCAGCAGCCCTCCCGGACAGGGCGGTTTCTACAATGAGCAGTTCTTC.

This clonotype came up many times. The chain uses TRBV2 and TRBJ2-3; D gene uncertain. V lost 7 bases and J 0 bases, leaving 8 bases between the germline ends. Per germline, CDR1 SNHLY and CDR2 FYNNEI. The CDR3 is 13 residues long. Here the CDR3 reads CASNSESTDTQYF. The CDR3 DNA reads TGTGCCAGCAACTCGGAAAGCACAGATACGCAGTATTTT.

The CDR3 protein is CASISGRAYEQYF. DNA of the CDR3: TGTGCCAGCATTTCGGGCAGGGCCTACGAGCAGTACTTC. The gene calls are TRBV2 and TRBJ2-7, with a weak D call TRBD1 (5 bases). This CDR3 has 13 amino acids. V was cut by 7 bases and J by 2 bases, with 12 bases left in between. Germline CDR1 and CDR2: SNHLY and FYNNEI.

This clonotype was counted many times. V gene TRBV11-3 combines with J gene TRBJ2-7; D is possibly TRBD2 (6 bases). Germline CDR1 is SGHNT and CDR2 is YENEEA. CDR3 length: 15 amino acids. Trimming removed 5 bases at V and 5 bases at J, with 19 bases between. In nucleotides, the CDR3 is TGTGCCAGCAGCCTTACGAGCGGGTCGCTGGACGAGCAGTACTTC. It encodes CASSLTSGSLDEQYF.

This clonotype was picked up a small number of times. The chain has TRBV13 and TRBJ2-7, with 7 bases fitting TRBD2. The CDR3 is 17 residues long. The trim removed 5 bases at V and 2 bases at J, leaving 15 bases unmatched. CDR1 and CDR2 (germline): PRHDT, FYEKMQ (reference sequence). The CDR3 protein is CASSPLPGTTEPYEQYF. The CDR3 DNA is TGTGCCAGCAGCCCCCTCCCCGGGACTACTGAACCCTACGAGCAGTACTTC.

With regard to this clonotype: With a much larger clone just one base away, this may be a read error. This CDR3 is CATSKDLVGNQPQHF. DNA of the CDR3: TGTGCCACCAGCAAAGATCTCGTGGGTAATCAGCCCCAGCATTTT. This sequence joins TRBV15 and TRBJ1-5, with D unclear. There are 15 residues in the CDR3. Germline V gives CDR1 LNHNV, CDR2 YYDKDF (reference sequence). Trimming took off 4 bases at V and 4 bases at J, with 14 bases between the two ends. The full variable domain, in which reference TRBV15 and TRBJ1-5 provide the parts outside the CDR3, is DAMVIQNPRYQVTQFGKPVTLSCSQTLNHNVMYWYQQKSSQAPKLLFHYYDKDFNNEADTPDNFQSRRPNTSFCFLDIRSPGLGDTAMYLCATSKDLVGNQPQHFGDGTRLSIL.

This clonotype was seen repeatedly, ten times or more. V usage is TRBV19 and J usage is TRBJ1-2; D remains ambiguous. The V gene lost 7 bases and the J gene lost 5 bases, with 8 bases spanning the gap. The length of the CDR3 is 11 residues. CDR1 is LNHDA, CDR2 SQIVND, per germline (reference sequence). The CDR3 protein is CASTEGYGYTF. The CDR3, as DNA: TGTGCCAGTACCGAGGGTTATGGCTACACCTTC.

Ten or more counts support this clonotype. V and J are TRBV5-1 and TRBJ1-6; D remains unclear. V lost 0 bases, J lost 4 bases, and 5 bases lay in between. This CDR3 has 14 amino acids. Per germline, CDR1 SGHRS and CDR2 YFSETQ. The CDR3 region is CASSLEQYNSPLHF. In DNA form, the CDR3 reads TGCGCCAGCAGCTTGGAACAATATAATTCACCCCTCCACTTT. The full variable domain, rest sourced from reference TRBV5-1 and TRBJ1-6, is KAGVTQTPRYLIKTRGQQVTLSCSPISGHRSVSWYQQTPGQGLQFLFEYFSETQRNKGNFPGRFSGRQFSNSRSEMNVSTLELGDSALYLCASSLEQYNSPLHFGNGTRLTVT.

There are many counts of this clonotype. The CDR3 region is CASSPPIGTEAFF. The CDR3 bases are TGTGCCAGCAGTCCCCCTATCGGCACTGAAGCTTTCTTT. The rearrangement uses TRBV6-5 and TRBJ1-1; D gene ambiguous. V lost 5 bases to trimming and J lost 4 bases, with 11 bases between them. CDR1 and CDR2 (germline): MNHEY, SVGAGI. The CDR3 spans 13 residues.

This clonotype was seen repeatedly, ten times or more. J is TRBJ2-2 and V is TRBV5-1, with 9 bases identical to TRBD1. With 2 bases clipped from V and 3 bases from J, the junction kept 2 bases outside the gene matches. This CDR3 is built from 15 residues. The germline gives CDR1 SGHRS, CDR2 YFSETQ. The CDR3 sequence: CASSFGQGYTGELFF. Written as DNA, the CDR3 is TGCGCCAGCAGCTTTGGACAGGGGTACACCGGGGAGCTGTTTTTT.

The V and J genes are TRBV5-4 and TRBJ2-3; 7 bases line up with TRBD2. The CDR3 contains 16 residues. Looked up from germline, CDR1 is SGHNT and CDR2 is YYREEE (reference sequence). Trimming removed 0 bases from V and 2 bases from J; junction bases left unmatched: 6. CDR3: CASSLAGDYYTDTQYF. Here the CDR3 DNA reads TGTGCCAGCAGCTTGGCCGGGGACTACTACACAGATACGCAGTATTTT.

The rearrangement uses TRBV6-6 and TRBJ2-3; the match to TRBD2 covers 13 bases. Germline V lookup: CDR1 MNHNY, CDR2 SVGAGI (reference sequence). Trimming cost V 2 bases and J 1 base; bases outside gene matches: 0. This CDR3 has 16 amino acids. CDR3 protein: CASSYGTSGGTDTQYF. In DNA form, the CDR3 reads TGTGCCAGCAGTTACGGGACTAGCGGGGGCACAGATACGCAGTATTTT.

This clonotype has a count of ten or more. The chain is built from TRBV11-2 and TRBJ1-5, with 8 bases matching TRBD1. The CDR3 runs 14 residues. CDR1 SGHAT and CDR2 FQNNGV come from the germline V gene. Trimming removed 6 bases from V and 6 bases from J; junction bases left unmatched: 7. The CDR3 loop reads CASRAGGAGQPQHF. CDR3 nucleotide sequence: TGTGCCAGCAGAGCAGGGGGCGCGGGTCAGCCCCAGCATTTT.

CDR3 in amino acids: CSAMRQDYNSPLHF. DNA of the CDR3: TGCAGTGCTATGCGGCAGGATTATAATTCACCCCTCCACTTT. The V call is TRBV20-1, the J call TRBJ1-6; D is undetermined. CDR3 length: 14 residues. Germline V gene data show CDR1 as DFQATT and CDR2 as SNEGSKA (reference sequence). V dropped 4 bases and J dropped 4 bases, with 11 bases sitting between them.

Notes on this clonotype: One junction end disagrees with the germline gene, perhaps due to a read error. The chain couples TRBV7-9 to TRBJ2-3; D possibly corresponds to TRBD2 (5 bases). The V gene's germline CDR1 is SEHNR and CDR2 FQNEAQ (reference sequence). CDR3 length: 15 residues. This CDR3 reads CASSLARGFTDSQYF. In nucleotides, the CDR3 is TGTGCCAGCAGCTTAGCGAGAGGGTTCACAGATTCGCAGTATTTT.